The present T cell receptor (beta chain) was sequenced within a study of tumor-infiltrating lymphocytes in primary liver carcinoma. Study-wide points: Tumor top-250-clone fractions significantly exceeded those of blood (p = 0.039). Because of bulk unsorted sampling, CD4+ and CD8+ repertoires were not subjected to comparison.

In regard to this clonotype: Its target is unknown. At one boundary the junction diverges from the germline segment, which might be a read error.

Unsorted whole blood supplied the RNA, and germline DNA was extracted too. Using a constant-region primer together with ProtoScript II reverse transcriptase, TCR beta cDNA was made from about 500 ng of total RNA. Researchers made the TCR beta libraries by running three nested multiplex PCR rounds with slightly modified ARM-PCR. The two initial PCR rounds, around 10 cycles each, used TRBV1-TRBV30 forward and C-beta reverse primers. TCRdb analysed the multiplex PCR reads with MiXCR anew, one entry per CDR3 protein. The profile shows about 180,000 distinct CDR3 sequences, about 60% of them singletons. This CDR3 has 13 residues. Germline lookup yields CDR1 SGHAT and CDR2 FQNNGV.

The chain couples TRBV11-2 to TRBJ1-1; 7 bases are a match to TRBD1. This TCR was sampled from a man aged 40-50 years with primary liver carcinoma and hepatitis B virus infection. The sequenced material came from peripheral blood. The CDR3 DNA follows: TGTGCCAGCGGCAGGGACAGCGGCACTGAGGCTTTCTTT. This gives the protein CASGRDSGTEAFF.